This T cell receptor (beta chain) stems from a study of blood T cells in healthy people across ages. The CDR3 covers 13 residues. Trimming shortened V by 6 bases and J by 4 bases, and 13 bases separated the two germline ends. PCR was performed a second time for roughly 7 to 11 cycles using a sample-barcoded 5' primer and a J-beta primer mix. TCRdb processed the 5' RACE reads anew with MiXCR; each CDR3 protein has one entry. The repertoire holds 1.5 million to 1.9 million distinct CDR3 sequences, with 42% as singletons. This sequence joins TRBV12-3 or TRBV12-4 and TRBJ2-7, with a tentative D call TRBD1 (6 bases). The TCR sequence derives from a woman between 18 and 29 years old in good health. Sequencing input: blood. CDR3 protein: CASRPTGHYEQYF. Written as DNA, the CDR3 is TGTGCCAGCAGGCCTACAGGGCATTACGAGCAGTACTTC.